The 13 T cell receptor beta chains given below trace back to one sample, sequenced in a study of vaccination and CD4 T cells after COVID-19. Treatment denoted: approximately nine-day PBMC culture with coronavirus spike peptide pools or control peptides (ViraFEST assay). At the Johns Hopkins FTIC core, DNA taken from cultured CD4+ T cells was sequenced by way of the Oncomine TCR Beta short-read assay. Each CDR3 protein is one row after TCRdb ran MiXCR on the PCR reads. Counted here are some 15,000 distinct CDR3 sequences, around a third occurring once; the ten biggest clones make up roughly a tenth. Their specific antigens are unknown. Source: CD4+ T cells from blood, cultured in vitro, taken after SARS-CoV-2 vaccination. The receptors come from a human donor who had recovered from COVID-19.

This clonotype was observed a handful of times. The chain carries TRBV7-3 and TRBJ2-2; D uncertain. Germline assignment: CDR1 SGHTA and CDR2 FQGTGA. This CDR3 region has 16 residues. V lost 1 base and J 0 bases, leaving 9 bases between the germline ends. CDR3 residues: CASSLNRPTNTGELFF. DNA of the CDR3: TGTGCCAGCAGCTTAAACCGCCCTACGAACACCGGGGAGCTGTTTTTT.

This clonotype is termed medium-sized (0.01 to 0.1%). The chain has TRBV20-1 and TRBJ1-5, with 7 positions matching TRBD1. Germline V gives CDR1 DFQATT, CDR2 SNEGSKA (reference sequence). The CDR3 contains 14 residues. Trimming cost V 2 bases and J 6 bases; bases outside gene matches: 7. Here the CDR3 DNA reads TGCAGTGCTAGACGACAGGGAGGTGGTCAGCCCCAGCATTTT. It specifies CSARRQGGGQPQHF.

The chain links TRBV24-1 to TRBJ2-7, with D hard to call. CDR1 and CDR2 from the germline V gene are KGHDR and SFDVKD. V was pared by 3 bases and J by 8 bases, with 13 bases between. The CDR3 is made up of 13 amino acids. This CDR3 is CATSDPPDGKQYF. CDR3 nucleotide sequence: TGTGCCACCAGTGATCCCCCCGATGGGAAGCAGTACTTC.

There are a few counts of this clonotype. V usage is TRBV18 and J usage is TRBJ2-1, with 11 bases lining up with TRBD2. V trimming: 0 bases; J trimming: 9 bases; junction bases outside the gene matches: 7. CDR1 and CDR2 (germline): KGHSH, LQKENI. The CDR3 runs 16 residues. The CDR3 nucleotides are TGTGCCAGCTCACCACCTAGCGGGAGGGCCTCTGGTGAGCAGTTCTTC. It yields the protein CASSPPSGRASGEQFF.

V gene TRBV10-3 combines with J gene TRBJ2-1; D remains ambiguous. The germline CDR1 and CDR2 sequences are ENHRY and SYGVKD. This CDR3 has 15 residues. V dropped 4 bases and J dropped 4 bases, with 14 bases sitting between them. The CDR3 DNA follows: TGTGCCATCAGTGGCCCCGGGTCCAGGTACAATGAGCAGTTCTTC. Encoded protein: CAISGPGSRYNEQFF.

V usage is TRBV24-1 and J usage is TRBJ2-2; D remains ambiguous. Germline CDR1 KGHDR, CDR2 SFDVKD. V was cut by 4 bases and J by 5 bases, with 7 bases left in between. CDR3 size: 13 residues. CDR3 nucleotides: TGTGCCACCAGTGACCCCCCGACCGGGGAGCTGTTTTTT. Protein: CATSDPPTGELFF.

The DNA for the CDR3 is TGTGCCAGTAGCCCGGACAGGGGGTATGCAACTAATGAAAAACTGTTTTTT. It specifies CASSPDRGYATNEKLFF. The rearrangement joins TRBV19 to TRBJ1-4, with 10 bases that match TRBD1. Germline CDR1 LNHDA, CDR2 SQIVND (reference sequence). There are 17 residues in the CDR3. Trimming took 6 bases from V and 0 from J; bases not matched to a gene: 7.

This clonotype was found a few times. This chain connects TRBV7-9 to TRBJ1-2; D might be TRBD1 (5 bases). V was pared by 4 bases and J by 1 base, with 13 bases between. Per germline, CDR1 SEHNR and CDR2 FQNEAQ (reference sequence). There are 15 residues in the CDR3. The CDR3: CASSWGVGLNYGYTF. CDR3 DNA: TGTGCCAGCAGCTGGGGTGTGGGGCTTAACTATGGCTACACCTTC.

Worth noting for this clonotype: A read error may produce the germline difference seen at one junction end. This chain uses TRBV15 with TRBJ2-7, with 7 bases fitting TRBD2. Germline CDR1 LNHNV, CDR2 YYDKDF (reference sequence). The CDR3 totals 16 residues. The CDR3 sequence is CAPSRDPAGVGYEQYF. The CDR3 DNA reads TGTGCCCCCAGCAGAGATCCGGCGGGAGTGGGCTACGAGCAGTACTTC.

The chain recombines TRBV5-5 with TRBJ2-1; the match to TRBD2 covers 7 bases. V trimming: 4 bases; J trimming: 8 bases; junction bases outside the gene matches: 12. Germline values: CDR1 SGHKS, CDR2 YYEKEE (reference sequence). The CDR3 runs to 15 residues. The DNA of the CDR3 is TGTGCCAGCAGCCCAGCCGGCGGGAGTGTCTATGAGCAGTTCTTC. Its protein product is CASSPAGGSVYEQFF.

Written as DNA, the CDR3 is TGTGCCAGCAGGGGGTCGGGCTATAATTCACCCCTCCACTTT. This codes for CASRGSGYNSPLHF. This chain uses TRBV6-4 with TRBJ1-6; D is unresolved. V shed 6 bases and J shed 3 bases, with 9 bases lying between them. CDR3 length: 14 residues. CDR1 MRHNA and CDR2 SNTAGT come from the germline V gene.

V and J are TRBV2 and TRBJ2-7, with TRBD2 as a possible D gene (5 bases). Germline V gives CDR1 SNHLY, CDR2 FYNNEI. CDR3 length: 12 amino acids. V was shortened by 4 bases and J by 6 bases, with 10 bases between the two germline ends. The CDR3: CASSGYSGEQYF. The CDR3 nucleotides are TGTGCCAGCAGTGGGTACAGCGGCGAGCAGTACTTC.

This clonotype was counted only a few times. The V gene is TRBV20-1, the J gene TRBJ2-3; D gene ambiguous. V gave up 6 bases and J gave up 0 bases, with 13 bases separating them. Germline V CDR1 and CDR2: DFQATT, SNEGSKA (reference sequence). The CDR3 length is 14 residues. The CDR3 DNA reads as TGCAGTGCCCCCCGAGCGTCTAGCACAGATACGCAGTATTTT. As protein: CSAPRASSTDTQYF.